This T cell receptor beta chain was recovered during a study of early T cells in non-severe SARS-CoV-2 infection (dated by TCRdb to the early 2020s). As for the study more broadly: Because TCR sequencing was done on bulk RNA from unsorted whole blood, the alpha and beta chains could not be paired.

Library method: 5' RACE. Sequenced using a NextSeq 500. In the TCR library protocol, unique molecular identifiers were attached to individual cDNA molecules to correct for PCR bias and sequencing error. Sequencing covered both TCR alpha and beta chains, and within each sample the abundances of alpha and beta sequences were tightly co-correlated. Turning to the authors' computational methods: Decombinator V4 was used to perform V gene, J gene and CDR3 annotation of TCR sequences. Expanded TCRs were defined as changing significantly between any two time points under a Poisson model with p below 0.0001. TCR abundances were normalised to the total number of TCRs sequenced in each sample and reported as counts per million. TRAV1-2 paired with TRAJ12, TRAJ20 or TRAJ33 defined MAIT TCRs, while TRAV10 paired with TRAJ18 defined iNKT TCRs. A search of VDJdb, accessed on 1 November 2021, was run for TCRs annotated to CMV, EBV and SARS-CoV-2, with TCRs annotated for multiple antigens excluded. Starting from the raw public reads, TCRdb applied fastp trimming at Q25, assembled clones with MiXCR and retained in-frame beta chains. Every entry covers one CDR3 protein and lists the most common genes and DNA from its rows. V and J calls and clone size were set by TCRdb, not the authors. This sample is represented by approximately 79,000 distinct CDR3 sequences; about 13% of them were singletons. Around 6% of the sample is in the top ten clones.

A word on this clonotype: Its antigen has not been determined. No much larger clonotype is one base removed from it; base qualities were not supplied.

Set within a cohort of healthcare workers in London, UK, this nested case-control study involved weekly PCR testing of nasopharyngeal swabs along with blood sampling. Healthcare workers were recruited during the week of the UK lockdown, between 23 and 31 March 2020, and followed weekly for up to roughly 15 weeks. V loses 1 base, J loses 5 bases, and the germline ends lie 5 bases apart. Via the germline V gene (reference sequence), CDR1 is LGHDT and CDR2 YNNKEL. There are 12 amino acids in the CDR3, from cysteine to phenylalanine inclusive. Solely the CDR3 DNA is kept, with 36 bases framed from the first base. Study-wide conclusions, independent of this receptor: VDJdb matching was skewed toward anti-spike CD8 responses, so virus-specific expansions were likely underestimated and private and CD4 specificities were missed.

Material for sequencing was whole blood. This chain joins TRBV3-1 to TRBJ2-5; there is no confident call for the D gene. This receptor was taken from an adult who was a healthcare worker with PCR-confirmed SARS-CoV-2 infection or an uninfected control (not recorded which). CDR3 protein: CASSQVSETQYF. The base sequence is TGTGCCAGCAGCCAAGTATCCGAGACCCAGTACTTC.